This is a list of T cell receptor beta chains from one sample in a study of OX40 agonist ivuxolimab in advanced cancers. The repertoire was sequenced with immunoSEQ multiplex PCR; TCRdb's copy has only in-frame clones and lacks some. The sample holds approximately 94,000 clones, approximately 90% seen once. The specimen comprised CD4+ or CD8+ T cells sorted from blood, sampled in a trial of the OX40 agonist ivuxolimab. The receptors were gathered from an adult with an advanced solid tumor such as melanoma, head and neck, liver or kidney cancer. The conserved cysteine and the conserved F or W are not part of the CDR3 here. The order of the fields is V gene, J gene, CDR3 protein.

>TRBV7-9|TRBJ2-1
ASSLVGTSGHNEQF
>TRBV19|TRBJ1-4
ASSPYGAQSRGEKLF
>TRBV25-1|TRBJ2-7
ASGQYLYEQY
>TRBV18|TRBJ2-5
ASSPGRGQRETQY
>TRBV6-6|TRBJ2-5
ASSYSRGIQETQY
>TRBV28|TRBJ2-3
ASSFSRSDTQY
>TRBV10-1|TRBJ2-3
ASSGRITDTQY
>TRBV28|TRBJ1-3
ASSDISGNTIY
>TRBV7-9|TRBJ2-5
ASSLDETQY
>TRBV5-4|TRBJ1-1
ASSSNRGRLGTEAF
>TRBV11-2|TRBJ2-5
ASSPSGGLQETQY
>TRBV7-9|TRBJ1-1
ASSLSQNTEAF
>TRBV12-5|TRBJ2-1
ASGASSGRAIRHEQF
>TRBV27|TRBJ2-7
ASSLKASYEQY
>TRBV28|TRBJ1-4
ASNPDRVAGEKLF
>TRBV2|TRBJ1-3
ASSEWGQFGNTIY
>TRBV5-8|TRBJ2-7
ASSHLSYEQY
>TRBV6-5|TRBJ2-5
ASSLLGPQETQY
>TRBV20-1|TRBJ1-2
SAKVVHGYT
>TRBV27|TRBJ1-5
ASSLKGGHNQPQH
>TRBV6-5|TRBJ2-5
ASSYRKPGRQETQY
>TRBV7-9|TRBJ2-7
ASSVGRGQGEQQY
>TRBV7-2|TRBJ2-3
ASSTDRVYTDTQY
>TRBV6-1|TRBJ2-7
ASSELTGVPYEQY
>TRBV7-3|TRBJ2-5
ASSSLGTLGGRETQY
>TRBV28|TRBJ1-2
ASSWATRGYT
>TRBV14|TRBJ1-2
ASSQRMGSGYT
>TRBV7-2|TRBJ2-2
ASSPRTSGSGELF
>TRBV5-4|TRBJ2-2
ASSLPGLAGDSGELF
>TRBV28|TRBJ1-4
ASSVLATNEKLF
>TRBV7-8|TRBJ1-2
ASSFSLNRDGYT
>TRBV7-2|TRBJ2-7
ASSLGREAEQY
>TRBV11-1|TRBJ2-7
ASSKDGSYEQY
>TRBV19|TRBJ2-2
ASKPASETGELF
>TRBV18|TRBJ2-3
ASSAATTSANTDTQY
>TRBV5-1|TRBJ1-4
ASSLQGQGWRKLF
>TRBV19|TRBJ2-7
ASSIDTGRGEQY
>TRBV30|TRBJ2-5
AWSVWTGGSETQY
>TRBV19|TRBJ2-1
ASSTIAGVFNEQF
>TRBV7-2|TRBJ2-5
ASSANTGTGGRETQY
>TRBV5-4|TRBJ2-5
ASSLAETQY
>TRBV5-1|TRBJ2-1
ASAPSGSYNEQF
>TRBV28|TRBJ2-7
ASSLTGGEAYEQY
>TRBV5-1|TRBJ2-5
ASSHQGAGETQY
>TRBV11-3|TRBJ2-1
ASSRGQGVGEQF
>TRBV27|TRBJ2-1
ASGATSGRTYNEQF
>TRBV2|TRBJ1-2
ASRTIRKRSEKTNYGYT
>TRBV7-9|TRBJ2-7
ASSLWDRASEQY
>TRBV25-1|TRBJ1-1
ASSAYTGVNTEAF
>TRBV6-5|TRBJ2-5
ASSYPWETQY
>TRBV7-9|TRBJ2-7
ASSLASVSDEQY
>TRBV7-2|TRBJ2-7
ASSLRIAPSSYEQY